This TCR beta chain emerged from a study of T cell responses to AZD1222 COVID-19 vaccine. Study overall: Pooled together were second doses at about 4 or about 12 weeks.

The protocol was immunoSEQ multiplex PCR, while the TCRdb copy is restricted to in-frame clones and leaves out a portion. The repertoire consists of 100,000 to 150,000 clones, with approximately 91% occurring once and the leading ten covering roughly 6.3%. From germline, CDR1 is LGHDT and CDR2 YNNKEL (reference sequence). The CDR3 covers 12 residues. V lost 6 bases and J lost 7, with 12 bases in between. The V and J genes are TRBV3-1 (or the pseudogene TRBV3-2) and TRBJ1-1; D may be TRBD1 (5 bases). The sequence derives from an adult in good health. Material: peripheral blood, obtained on day 0 of AZD1222 vaccination. The CDR3 here is CASRLTGGEAFF. CDR3 DNA sequence: TGTGCCAGCAGGCTCACAGGTGGTGAAGCTTTCTTT.